The rows below give T cell receptor beta chains drawn from one sample of a study of shared clonotypes between healthy human individuals. Sequencing was performed with immunoSEQ multiplex PCR; in TCRdb, only in-frame clones are kept and a portion is missing. This sample has roughly 1.4 million clones; approximately 98.5% occur once, and the top ten carry around 0.38%. Sequenced material: naive CD4+ T cells sorted from blood. These receptors came from a man aged 25-45 years in good health. Each CDR3 is given with its conserved first and last residue. The order of the fields is CDR3 length, J gene, V gene, CDR3 protein.

>16|TRBJ2-3|TRBV19
CASSARLAGTKDTQYF
>13|TRBJ2-5|TRBV18
CASSASGQETQYF
>11|TRBJ2-5|TRBV6-1
CAIRLQETQYF
>12|TRBJ2-3|TRBV27
CASSANTDTQYF
>14|TRBJ2-1|TRBV18
CASSPGGNYNEQFF
>14|TRBJ1-5|TRBV9
CASSGWDSNQPQHF
>14|TRBJ2-7|TRBV9
CASSVAGQVNEQYF
>14|TRBJ2-7|TRBV6-5
CASSQDRGIHEQYF
>12|TRBJ2-7|TRBV6-6
CASTGSSYEQYF
>13|TRBJ1-1|TRBV28
CASSLLAGGKAFF
>13|TRBJ2-7|TRBV2
CASSERRHNEQYF
>17|TRBJ2-4|TRBV10-2
CASTEMRLRGAKNIQYF
>16|TRBJ2-1|TRBV6-4
CASSDSVEGAYNEQFF
>15|TRBJ2-1|TRBV7-6
CASSLVGGRHNEQFF
>16|TRBJ2-1|TRBV5-1
CASSPPLAGAPYEQFF
>15|TRBJ1-4|TRBV9
CASSVTGEISEKLFF
>15|TRBJ1-5|TRBV5-1
CASSLGDTTNQPQHF
>11|TRBJ2-1|TRBV7-9
CASSFLYEQFF
>11|TRBJ2-7|TRBV11-2
CASSLTIEQYF
>14|TRBJ2-2|TRBV9
CASSVVSESGELFF
>13|TRBJ2-1|TRBV10-3
CATWTSGIYEQFF
>15|TRBJ1-3|TRBV2
CASSVGQSSGNTIYF
>16|TRBJ2-7|TRBV7-6
CASSARLAGPISEQYF
>15|TRBJ2-2|TRBV4-1
CASSHPTGGPGELFF
>11|TRBJ1-4|TRBV28
CASSSAEKLFF
>15|TRBJ2-1|TRBV7-2
CASSLAIPLYNEQFF
>13|TRBJ2-2|TRBV7-8
CASSERSTGELFF